The 22 T cell receptor beta chains below all came from one sample that was sequenced in a study. TCRdb used MiXCR to reprocess the RT-PCR reads, holding one entry per CDR3 protein. The sample lists about 680,000 distinct CDR3 sequences; more than 13% were seen once. Sequencing was performed on memory CD4+ T cells from blood. The receptors here all came from a female donor in good health, serving as a healthy control.

V gene TRBV30 combines with J gene TRBJ2-1; 10 nucleotides align to TRBD2. The trim removed 4 bases at V and 9 bases at J, leaving 6 bases unmatched. The CDR3 sequence is 13 residues long. CDR1 is GTSNPN and CDR2 is SVGIG in the germline V gene (reference sequence). CDR3 in amino acids: CAWTSGGYGEQFF. CDR3 nucleotide sequence: TGTGCCTGGACTAGCGGGGGATACGGTGAGCAGTTCTTC. Together with reference TRBV30 and TRBJ2-1, the CDR3 gives the full variable domain: SQTIHQWPATLVQPVGSPLSLECTVEGTSNPNLYWYRQAAGRGLQLLFYSVGIGQISSEVPQNLSASRPQDRQFILSSKKLLLSDSGFYLCAWTSGGYGEQFFGPGTRLTVL.

This clonotype was seen more than once but under ten times. The chain has TRBV20-1 and TRBJ2-1; 12 bases are a match to TRBD2. The germline gives CDR1 DFQATT, CDR2 SNEGSKA (reference sequence). The CDR3 spans 12 residues. CDR3: CTGTSGPGEQFF. DNA of the CDR3: TGCACCGGGACTAGCGGGCCCGGGGAGCAGTTCTTC.

Many counts were recorded for this clonotype. This chain links TRBV20-1 with TRBJ2-5; the match to TRBD1 covers 8 bases. The J segment lost 5 bases and the V segment lost 1 base, leaving 6 bases of the junction unmatched. The CDR3 spans 14 residues. Germline V gene sequence: CDR1 DFQATT, CDR2 SNEGSKA (reference sequence). CDR3 sequence (DNA): TGCAGTGCTAGAGTCCAGGGGGCGGGGGAGACCCAGTACTTC. It is translated as CSARVQGAGETQYF.

The CDR3 sequence is CAWSRTGGFYQPQHF. The CDR3 DNA sequence: TGTGCCTGGAGTAGGACCGGGGGCTTTTATCAGCCCCAGCATTTT. The V gene is TRBV30, the J gene TRBJ1-5; tentative D call: TRBD1 (6 bases). This CDR3 has 15 residues. Looked up from germline, CDR1 is GTSNPN and CDR2 is SVGIG (reference sequence). Trimming cost V 2 bases and J 5 bases, with 16 bases left between them. The full variable domain, completed using reference TRBV30 and TRBJ1-5, is SQTIHQWPATLVQPVGSPLSLECTVEGTSNPNLYWYRQAAGRGLQLLFYSVGIGQISSEVPQNLSASRPQDRQFILSSKKLLLSDSGFYLCAWSRTGGFYQPQHFGDGTRLSIL.

This clonotype was seen repeatedly, ten times or more. The chain recombines TRBV7-2 with TRBJ2-3; 11 bases are shared with TRBD2. Germline assignment: CDR1 SGHTA and CDR2 FQGNSA. V lost 3 bases to trimming and J lost 4 bases; unmatched junction nucleotides: 6. This CDR3 has 16 amino acids. The CDR3 DNA is TGTGCCAGCAGCTTTAGCGGGAGGGTAGTTGCAGATACGCAGTATTTT. It yields the protein CASSFSGRVVADTQYF.

This clonotype was observed at least ten times. The chain carries TRBV4-2 and TRBJ1-1; D call uncertain. The ends were cut back, 1 base at V and 6 bases at J, with 15 bases in the middle. Germline CDR1 and CDR2: LGHNA and YNFKEQ. This CDR3 spans 15 amino acids. CDR3 sequence (DNA): TGTGCCAGCAGCCAAGGGTTGATGGGTGGGGCTGAAGCTTTCTTT. Translation: CASSQGLMGGAEAFF.

This chain joins TRBV20-1 and TRBJ2-1; a weak D match, TRBD1 (5 bases). V was clipped by 4 bases and J by 5 bases, with 18 bases between them. The CDR3 contains 15 residues. Germline V gene lookup returns CDR1 DFQATT and CDR2 SNEGSKA (reference sequence). CDR3 in amino acids: CSANRQGSANNEQFF. The CDR3 DNA sequence: TGCAGTGCTAACCGGCAGGGTTCGGCGAACAATGAGCAGTTCTTC.

This clonotype was recorded at least ten times. This rearrangement joins TRBV7-9 to TRBJ2-7; 9 positions agree with TRBD2. CDR3 length: 13 amino acids. Germline V gene sequence: CDR1 SEHNR, CDR2 FQNEAQ (reference sequence). Trimming cost V 4 bases and J 4 bases; bases outside gene matches: 2. Here the CDR3 DNA reads TGTGCCAGCAGCTCTCTAGCGGGATACGAGCAGTACTTC. Protein sequence: CASSSLAGYEQYF.

The V call is TRBV25-1, the J call TRBJ1-2; 8 bases are a match to TRBD1. Germline values: CDR1 MGHDK, CDR2 SYGVNS. The CDR3 has 13 residues. V dropped 6 bases and J dropped 3; count of bases not matched to a gene: 3. CDR3 residues: CASRTGDDYGYTF. The DNA of the CDR3 is TGTGCCAGCAGGACAGGGGACGACTATGGCTACACCTTC.

The rearrangement uses TRBV5-1 and TRBJ2-1, with TRBD1 matching 8 bases. Trimming cost V 6 bases and J 6 bases; bases outside gene matches: 11. This CDR3 comprises 15 residues. The V gene's germline CDR1 is SGHRS and CDR2 YFSETQ. For the CDR3, the DNA is TGCGCCAGCAACTGGTGGACAGGGCCGGGCAATGAGCAGTTCTTC. Its translation: CASNWWTGPGNEQFF.

In this sample, this clonotype turned up many times. V and J are TRBV6-2 or TRBV6-3 and TRBJ2-7; D remains unclear. The V and J ends lost 2 bases and 0 bases respectively, with 14 bases between them. The CDR3 spans 16 residues. Germline CDR1 and CDR2: MNHEY and SVGEGT. The CDR3 bases are TGTGCCAGCAGTTACCTTGCCGTTAGAGGCTCCTACGAGCAGTACTTC. Translated: CASSYLAVRGSYEQYF.

This clonotype was counted only a few times. The chain has TRBV28 and TRBJ2-7; 7 bases align to TRBD1. The CDR3 is 15 amino acids. Losses at the gene ends were 6 bases for V and 0 bases for J; bases not matched to a gene: 8. The germline V gene encodes CDR1 MDHEN and CDR2 SYDVKM. CDR3 loop: CASSWDSSSSYEQYF. As DNA, the CDR3 is TGTGCCAGCAGCTGGGACAGCTCTAGCTCCTACGAGCAGTACTTC.

The table lists this clonotype with a few counts. The chain uses TRBV20-1 and TRBJ2-1; D is tentatively TRBD1 or TRBD2 (5 bases each). V was trimmed by 6 bases and J by 7 bases, leaving 19 bases between them. There are 14 residues in the CDR3. The germline V gene has CDR1 DFQATT and CDR2 SNEGSKA (reference sequence). CDR3 bases: TGCAGTGCCGCACACGGGACGGGTACTAATGAGCAGTTCTTC. It specifies CSAAHGTGTNEQFF.

The chain couples TRBV5-1 to TRBJ1-6; TRBD1 is a possible D gene (6 bases). CDR3 length equals 17 residues. V lost 0 bases to trimming and J lost 6 bases, with 16 bases between them. Germline V gene lookup returns CDR1 SGHRS and CDR2 YFSETQ. CDR3 DNA sequence: TGCGCCAGCAGCTTGGATGTGTTGGACAGCGTTAATTCACCCCTCCACTTT. It yields the protein CASSLDVLDSVNSPLHF.

This clonotype was detected ten times or more. V gene TRBV5-1 combines with J gene TRBJ2-7, with D possibly matching TRBD2 (5 bases). Trimming took off 1 base at V and 1 base at J, with 12 bases between the two ends. The CDR3 is made up of 15 amino acids. Germline V gene data show CDR1 as SGHRS and CDR2 as YFSETQ. CDR3 nucleotides: TGCGCCAGCAGCTTGCGGGGTCTTGATTCCTACGAGCAGTACTTC. Protein: CASSLRGLDSYEQYF.

This clonotype was observed many times. The chain combines TRBV7-2 with TRBJ2-5, with TRBD2 matching over 7 bases. V gave up 1 base and J gave up 1 base; unmatched junction bases: 6. The CDR3 length is 16 residues. Germline values: CDR1 SGHTA, CDR2 FQGNSA. CDR3 sequence reads: CASSLGLAMTQETQYF. DNA of the CDR3: TGTGCCAGCAGCTTAGGACTAGCCATGACCCAAGAGACCCAGTACTTC.

J is TRBJ2-1 and V is TRBV30, with 8 bases identical to TRBD2. This CDR3 has 14 residues. Looked up from germline, CDR1 is GTSNPN and CDR2 is SVGIG (reference sequence). Unmatched junction bases numbered 9, after V lost 1 base and J lost 10 bases. The DNA of the CDR3 is TGTGCCTGGAGTGCGGGGGGGGCTGTTGTGGAGCAGTTCTTC. Protein sequence: CAWSAGGAVVEQFF.

This clonotype was seen at least ten times. V gene TRBV12-3 or TRBV12-4 combines with J gene TRBJ1-6, with a weak D call TRBD1 (5 bases). This CDR3 has 13 residues. Trimming took 3 bases from V and 5 from J, leaving 5 bases between them. The chain's CDR3 is CASSLTDNSPLHF. CDR3 coding DNA: TGTGCCAGCAGTTTGACAGATAATTCACCCCTCCACTTT.

This clonotype occurred many times. The rearrangement uses TRBV24-1 and TRBJ2-1, with D tentatively TRBD1 or TRBD2 (6 bases each). From germline, CDR1 is KGHDR and CDR2 SFDVKD. The CDR3 covers 15 residues. V was clipped by 7 bases and J by 4 bases, with 16 bases between them. CDR3 nucleotides: TGTGCCACCAGCGGTTTGGGGGGCGCATACAATGAGCAGTTCTTC. Encoded protein: CATSGLGGAYNEQFF.

The chain links TRBV2 to TRBJ2-5, with D tentatively TRBD1 (7 bases). CDR1 is SNHLY and CDR2 is FYNNEI in the germline V gene. The V gene lost 11 bases and the J gene lost 1 base, with 11 bases spanning the gap. The CDR3 extends over 12 amino acids. The CDR3 coding sequence is TGTGCCGGAGGGACAGCCCAAGAGACCCAGTACTTC. This sequence encodes CAGGTAQETQYF.

The rearrangement joins TRBV24-1 to TRBJ2-3; D is possibly TRBD2 (6 bases). V lost 9 bases and J lost 2, with 14 bases in between. The V gene's germline CDR1 is KGHDR and CDR2 SFDVKD. This CDR3 is built from 14 residues. The CDR3 here is CATAGRGFTDTQYF. The DNA for the CDR3 is TGTGCCACCGCGGGACGGGGGTTCACAGATACGCAGTATTTT.

This clonotype was seen only a few times. The V call is TRBV12-3 or TRBV12-4, the J call TRBJ2-5, with D possibly being TRBD1 or TRBD2 (5 bases each). The CDR3 length is 13 residues. Deletions cut 3 bases from V and 4 bases from J, with 9 bases between. The CDR3 loop is CASSFGTRETQYF. In DNA form, the CDR3 reads TGTGCCAGCAGTTTCGGGACGAGAGAGACCCAGTACTTC.